This entry describes one T cell receptor beta chain. The antigen is undetermined. The source of the sample is a study of blood T cells in healthy people across ages. Across the study: Through template switching, about one barcoded beta molecule was captured per two T cells, as measured in model experiments. Study observations and caveats: With unsorted PBMCs, a conclusive comparison of naive versus antigen-experienced cells was not possible.

Isolated per sample were at least 6 million PBMCs. For the second PCR, which ran for about 7 to 11 cycles, a sample-barcoded 5' primer and a J-beta primer mix were used. Every sample produced at least 2.5 million CDR3-containing paired-end reads. MiXCR, run by TCRdb on the 5' RACE reads, gives a single entry per CDR3 protein. The table records roughly 680,000 distinct CDR3 sequences, roughly half of them present only once. Germline V gene sequence: CDR1 DFQATT, CDR2 SNEGSKA (reference sequence). The CDR3 length is 15 residues. V gene TRBV20-1 combines with J gene TRBJ2-4, with 8 bases fitting TRBD1. The end of the DNA is better explained by TRBJ2-5, so the J call may be wrong. Sequences were obtained from blood. This clonotype was sampled from a woman of 80 years or more in good health. The CDR3 here is CSARDSRQGRETQYF. In nucleotides, the CDR3 is TGCAGTGCTAGAGATTCCCGACAGGGGCGGGAGACCCAGTACTTC.